This is a list of T cell receptor beta chains from one sample in a study of CD8+ T cells in alopecia areata. Libraries were prepared by immunoSEQ multiplex PCR; TCRdb keeps only in-frame clonotypes and omits some of them. The sample holds around 200,000 clones; approximately 55% are singletons and the top ten take 10% to 14%. This material consisted of CD8+ T cells sorted from blood, taken at week 24, from a patient treated with tofacitinib. The receptors were sampled from a human donor with alopecia areata. CDR3s include the opening cysteine and the closing phenylalanine or tryptophan. Each record gives: V gene, clone size, J gene, D gene, CDR3 DNA, CDR3 protein. The D gene is left open where the match is weak. Size tells how often a clone was seen (once, few, many) or the class of an expanded clone, and some rows leave it out.

v_gene: TRBV30
abundance: NA
j_gene: TRBJ2-1
d_gene: NA
CDR3nt: TGTGCCTGTGAACAGACAAAAGTCAATGAGCAGTTCTTC
CDR3aa: CACEQTKVNEQFF

v_gene: TRBV6-5
abundance: few
j_gene: TRBJ2-5
d_gene: TRBD2
CDR3nt: TGTGCCAGCAGTTACTCGGGAGGGGATGGAGAGACCCAGTACTTC
CDR3aa: CASSYSGGDGETQYF

v_gene: TRBV10-3
abundance: NA
j_gene: TRBJ1-1
d_gene: NA
CDR3nt: TGTGCCATCAGTGACGGGGAAGATCAGAGGGCTTTCTTT
CDR3aa: CAISDGEDQRAFF

v_gene: TRBV7-8
abundance: NA
j_gene: TRBJ2-7
d_gene: TRBD2
CDR3nt: TGTGCCAGCAGCCATAGCGGGGGGGCCCGAAACGAGCAGTACTTC
CDR3aa: CASSHSGGARNEQYF

v_gene: TRBV30
abundance: NA
j_gene: TRBJ1-1
d_gene: NA
CDR3nt: TGTGCCTGGAGTGTGGGGGGGACCACTGAAGCTTTCTTT
CDR3aa: CAWSVGGTTEAFF

v_gene: TRBV5-6
abundance: NA
j_gene: TRBJ1-1
d_gene: TRBD1
CDR3nt: TGTGCCAGCAGCTTGGGGACAGGACCAGCTTTCTTT
CDR3aa: CASSLGTGPAFF

v_gene: TRBV4-1
abundance: NA
j_gene: TRBJ1-4
d_gene: NA
CDR3nt: TGCGCCAGCAGCCAAGCCGAAGGGGTGGGGGAAAAACTGTTTTTT
CDR3aa: CASSQAEGVGEKLFF

v_gene: TRBV23-1
abundance: few
j_gene: TRBJ2-5
d_gene: NA
CDR3nt: TGCGCCAGCAGTCAGATGGACGGTATACGAGAGACCCAGTACTTC
CDR3aa: CASSQMDGIRETQYF

v_gene: TRBV27
abundance: NA
j_gene: TRBJ2-4
d_gene: NA
CDR3nt: TGTGCCAGCAGTTTATCCTCCCAGGGCCCATGGGACATTCAGTACTTC
CDR3aa: CASSLSSQGPWDIQYF

v_gene: TRBV30
abundance: NA
j_gene: TRBJ1-1
d_gene: NA
CDR3nt: TGTGCCTGGAGTGAACGTTCCGGGGGCGGCACTGAAGCTTTCTTT
CDR3aa: CAWSERSGGGTEAFF

v_gene: TRBV13
abundance: NA
j_gene: TRBJ1-2
d_gene: TRBD1
CDR3nt: TGTGCCAGCAGCTTGGACAGGTTCTATGGCTACACCTTC
CDR3aa: CASSLDRFYGYTF

v_gene: TRBV5-1
abundance: NA
j_gene: TRBJ2-7
d_gene: NA
CDR3nt: TGCGCCAGCAGCTTGGATCCCCTGGAGAACTACGAGCAGTACTTC
CDR3aa: CASSLDPLENYEQYF

v_gene: TRBV7-9
abundance: NA
j_gene: TRBJ1-4
d_gene: NA
CDR3nt: TGTGCCAGCAGATCACAGGGAGGGGAGGAAAAACTGTTTTTT
CDR3aa: CASRSQGGEEKLFF

v_gene: TRBV29-1
abundance: NA
j_gene: TRBJ1-1
d_gene: NA
CDR3nt: TGCAGCGTCCTTCTGAACACTGAAGCTTTCTTT
CDR3aa: CSVLLNTEAFF

v_gene: TRBV13
abundance: few
j_gene: TRBJ1-1
d_gene: NA
CDR3nt: TGTGCCAGCAGCTTAGATCCGGGAGGGAACACTGAAGCTTTCTTT
CDR3aa: CASSLDPGGNTEAFF

v_gene: TRBV5-6
abundance: NA
j_gene: TRBJ2-7
d_gene: TRBD1
CDR3nt: TGTGCCAGCAGCGATGACAGGGTCGAGCAGTACTTC
CDR3aa: CASSDDRVEQYF

v_gene: TRBV30
abundance: few
j_gene: TRBJ2-6
d_gene: TRBD2
CDR3nt: TGTGCCTGGAGCGAGACTAGCGGGGGTCTCAACGTCCTGACTTTC
CDR3aa: CAWSETSGGLNVLTF

v_gene: TRBV27
abundance: NA
j_gene: TRBJ1-5
d_gene: TRBD1
CDR3nt: TGTGCCAGCAGTGTCGACAGGGAGGGCAATCAGCCCCAGCATTTT
CDR3aa: CASSVDREGNQPQHF

v_gene: TRBV28
abundance: few
j_gene: TRBJ2-1
d_gene: NA
CDR3nt: TGTGCCAGCAGGCCAGGTCCGGGGTCCGCCTACAATGAGCAGTTCTTC
CDR3aa: CASRPGPGSAYNEQFF

v_gene: TRBV25-1
abundance: NA
j_gene: TRBJ2-1
d_gene: TRBD2
CDR3nt: TGTGCCAGCAGAACGGGGGGTGAGCAGTTCTTC
CDR3aa: CASRTGGEQFF

v_gene: TRBV7-9
abundance: few
j_gene: TRBJ1-2
d_gene: NA
CDR3nt: TGTGCCAGCAGCCCTGAATTTGGCTACACCTTC
CDR3aa: CASSPEFGYTF

v_gene: TRBV15
abundance: NA
j_gene: TRBJ1-2
d_gene: TRBD1
CDR3nt: TGTGCCACCAGCAGAGACGTAGGGACAGGTCTGACCTATGGCTACACCTTC
CDR3aa: CATSRDVGTGLTYGYTF

v_gene: TRBV30
abundance: NA
j_gene: TRBJ1-2
d_gene: NA
CDR3nt: TGTGCCTGGAGTGGTGGGGGACTCGATGGCTACACCTTC
CDR3aa: CAWSGGGLDGYTF

v_gene: TRBV27
abundance: NA
j_gene: TRBJ2-1
d_gene: NA
CDR3nt: TGTGCCAGCAGTTTCACGGGTAACGAGCAGTTCTTC
CDR3aa: CASSFTGNEQFF

v_gene: TRBV27
abundance: NA
j_gene: TRBJ1-1
d_gene: TRBD1
CDR3nt: TGTGCCAGCAGTATTCCCGGGACAGGGGTCGCTTTCTTT
CDR3aa: CASSIPGTGVAFF

v_gene: TRBV5-6
abundance: NA
j_gene: TRBJ1-2
d_gene: NA
CDR3nt: TGTGCCAGCAGCTATTCTTTGAGGGAGGTCTATGGCTACACCTTC
CDR3aa: CASSYSLREVYGYTF

v_gene: TRBV5-6
abundance: NA
j_gene: TRBJ1-5
d_gene: NA
CDR3nt: TGTGCCAGCAGCTTACTAGGGGTAGATCAGCCCCAGCATTTT
CDR3aa: CASSLLGVDQPQHF

v_gene: TRBV4-3
abundance: NA
j_gene: TRBJ2-1
d_gene: NA
CDR3nt: TGCGCCAGCAGCCAAGATCCCGAAGACAGGAATGAGCAGTTCTTC
CDR3aa: CASSQDPEDRNEQFF

v_gene: TRBV6-6
abundance: NA
j_gene: TRBJ2-5
d_gene: TRBD1
CDR3nt: TGTGCCAGCTGGGGGGGGACAGGGGGCGAAGAGACCCAGTACTTC
CDR3aa: CASWGGTGGEETQYF

v_gene: TRBV9
abundance: NA
j_gene: TRBJ1-6
d_gene: NA
CDR3nt: TGTGCCAGCAGCGTGTGGAACAGTGATTCACCCCTCCACTTT
CDR3aa: CASSVWNSDSPLHF

v_gene: TRBV29-1
abundance: NA
j_gene: TRBJ1-1
d_gene: TRBD1
CDR3nt: TGCAGCGTTGAAGATCAGGGACAGCCTGAAGCTTTCTTT
CDR3aa: CSVEDQGQPEAFF

v_gene: TRBV15
abundance: NA
j_gene: TRBJ1-5
d_gene: TRBD1
CDR3nt: TGTGCCACCAGCGTAGGACAGGGGGATAATCAGCCCCAGCATTTT
CDR3aa: CATSVGQGDNQPQHF

v_gene: TRBV27
abundance: NA
j_gene: TRBJ1-5
d_gene: NA
CDR3nt: TGTGCCAGCGGGATAAATCAGCCCCAGCATTTT
CDR3aa: CASGINQPQHF

v_gene: TRBV15
abundance: few
j_gene: TRBJ2-5
d_gene: TRBD1
CDR3nt: TGTGCCACCAGCACCACAGGGGGCGAGGAGACCCAGTACTTC
CDR3aa: CATSTTGGEETQYF

v_gene: TRBV23-1
abundance: NA
j_gene: TRBJ2-2
d_gene: NA
CDR3nt: TGCGCCAGCAGTCGGGACTGCTCCGGGGAGCTGTTTTTT
CDR3aa: CASSRDCSGELFF

v_gene: TRBV5-1
abundance: NA
j_gene: TRBJ1-1
d_gene: NA
CDR3nt: TGCGCCAGCAGGTTGGACACTGAAGCTTTCTTT
CDR3aa: CASRLDTEAFF

v_gene: TRBV12-5
abundance: few
j_gene: TRBJ1-2
d_gene: NA
CDR3nt: TGTGCTAGTGGTTTGGAGACAGGCTCAAGGGATGGCTACACCTTC
CDR3aa: CASGLETGSRDGYTF

v_gene: TRBV30
abundance: NA
j_gene: TRBJ2-2
d_gene: NA
CDR3nt: TGTGCCTGGAGTGTGGCGTGGGGGGAGCTGTTTTTT
CDR3aa: CAWSVAWGELFF

v_gene: TRBV19
abundance: few
j_gene: TRBJ1-1
d_gene: NA
CDR3nt: TGTGCCAGTAGTATGAGGGGTATGTGGGACACTGAAGCTTTCTTT
CDR3aa: CASSMRGMWDTEAFF

v_gene: TRBV30
abundance: NA
j_gene: TRBJ2-3
d_gene: TRBD2
CDR3nt: TGTGCCTGGAGTGGGTCGGGCCCCACTAGCGGGGGTTTCGAAGATACGCAGTATTTT
CDR3aa: CAWSGSGPTSGGFEDTQYF

v_gene: TRBV4-3
abundance: NA
j_gene: TRBJ2-2
d_gene: NA
CDR3nt: TGCGCCAGCAGCCAAGATAGGGCAACCGGGGAGCTGTTTTTT
CDR3aa: CASSQDRATGELFF

v_gene: TRBV7-9
abundance: few
j_gene: TRBJ2-3
d_gene: NA
CDR3nt: TGTGCCAGCAGCGCTGGGACTGTCTACACAGATACGCAGTATTTT
CDR3aa: CASSAGTVYTDTQYF

v_gene: TRBV4-1
abundance: NA
j_gene: TRBJ2-7
d_gene: NA
CDR3nt: TGCGCCAGCAGCCAAGAGGGAAGCTCCTACGAGCAGTACTTC
CDR3aa: CASSQEGSSYEQYF

v_gene: TRBV7-2
abundance: NA
j_gene: TRBJ1-2
d_gene: NA
CDR3nt: TGTGCCAGCAGCTTAGCGGGACACGGGTCATACACCTTC
CDR3aa: CASSLAGHGSYTF

v_gene: TRBV25-1
abundance: NA
j_gene: TRBJ2-1
d_gene: NA
CDR3nt: TGTGCCAGCGGCCAAGGCAAGAATGAGCAGTTCTTC
CDR3aa: CASGQGKNEQFF

v_gene: TRBV9
abundance: few
j_gene: TRBJ1-1
d_gene: NA
CDR3nt: TGTGCCAGCAGCGTAGTGGGCGAGGAAGCTTTCTTT
CDR3aa: CASSVVGEEAFF

v_gene: TRBV29-1
abundance: few
j_gene: TRBJ2-5
d_gene: NA
CDR3nt: TGCAGCGTTGCTAGGGCCCTAGAAGAGACCCAGTACTTC
CDR3aa: CSVARALEETQYF

v_gene: TRBV27
abundance: NA
j_gene: TRBJ2-1
d_gene: NA
CDR3nt: TGTGCCAGCAGTGGTACCCCTGGGGGCAATGAGCAGTTCTTC
CDR3aa: CASSGTPGGNEQFF

v_gene: TRBV6-5
abundance: NA
j_gene: TRBJ2-2
d_gene: NA
CDR3nt: TGTGCCAGCAGTTACACGTCCGGGGAGCTGTTTTTT
CDR3aa: CASSYTSGELFF

v_gene: TRBV4-3
abundance: NA
j_gene: TRBJ2-3
d_gene: NA
CDR3nt: TGCGCCAGCAGCCAAGATGGGCGGGCTGGGGATACGCAGTATTTT
CDR3aa: CASSQDGRAGDTQYF

v_gene: TRBV27
abundance: NA
j_gene: TRBJ2-1
d_gene: TRBD2
CDR3nt: TGTGCCAGCAGTTTAGGCGGGGGCAATGAGCAGTTCTTC
CDR3aa: CASSLGGGNEQFF

v_gene: TRBV7-9
abundance: NA
j_gene: TRBJ1-1
d_gene: NA
CDR3nt: TGTGCCAGCAGTTCTTTTGGGGGCGTGGGGGGCACCACTGAAGCTTTCTTT
CDR3aa: CASSSFGGVGGTTEAFF

v_gene: TRBV5-1
abundance: few
j_gene: TRBJ2-3
d_gene: NA
CDR3nt: TGCGCCAGCAGCTTGGACCCCGGGGCAGATACGCAGTATTTT
CDR3aa: CASSLDPGADTQYF

v_gene: TRBV10-2
abundance: NA
j_gene: TRBJ2-7
d_gene: NA
CDR3nt: TGCGCCAGCAGGGCCCGACTGGGGTACGAGCAGTACTTC
CDR3aa: CASRARLGYEQYF

v_gene: TRBV6-5
abundance: NA
j_gene: TRBJ1-2
d_gene: TRBD1
CDR3nt: TGTGCCAGCAGTTTAACGGGACAGGGTCCTGGCTACACCTTC
CDR3aa: CASSLTGQGPGYTF

v_gene: TRBV5-1
abundance: few
j_gene: TRBJ2-1
d_gene: TRBD2
CDR3nt: TGCGCCAGCAGCCCCAAACTAGCGAAAAAGCTAGATGAGCAGTTCTTC
CDR3aa: CASSPKLAKKLDEQFF

v_gene: TRBV30
abundance: NA
j_gene: TRBJ2-3
d_gene: NA
CDR3nt: TGTGCCTGGAGTATAGGGGATACGCAGTATTTT
CDR3aa: CAWSIGDTQYF

v_gene: TRBV12-5
abundance: few
j_gene: TRBJ2-1
d_gene: TRBD1
CDR3nt: TGTGCTAGTGACCGTGGACAGGGCTCGGATAATGAGCAGTTCTTC
CDR3aa: CASDRGQGSDNEQFF

v_gene: TRBV30
abundance: NA
j_gene: TRBJ2-7
d_gene: NA
CDR3nt: TGTGCTTCAGGGACTGGCTACGAGCAGTACTTC
CDR3aa: CASGTGYEQYF

v_gene: TRBV23-1
abundance: NA
j_gene: TRBJ1-6
d_gene: NA
CDR3nt: TGCGCCAGCATGGCTGGAACGCCGGTCCTCCACTTT
CDR3aa: CASMAGTPVLHF